This T cell receptor beta chain comes out of a study of blood T cell repertoires in COVID-19. About the research overall: Sample material is recorded as cDNA or gDNA derived from T cells, B-cell-depleted T cells, or PBMCs.

The V end was cut by 5 bases, the J end by 5 bases, with 16 bases between. The CDR3 is made up of 14 amino acids. Per the germline V gene, CDR1 is SGHRS and CDR2 is YFSETQ. In the source study's methods: Amplification of reference gene primers was used by the study to estimate nucleated cell counts. TCRdb's table, derived via immunoSEQ multiplex PCR, lists solely in-frame clones and lacks some. V and J calls and clone size come straight from that table; D and trimming were deduced from the DNA. Here the sample spans approximately 46,000 clones, approximately 87% being singletons. Sequencing used peripheral blood. J is TRBJ1-1 and V is TRBV5-1; unclear D gene. This sequence originates from a human donor in a cohort sampled during active COVID-19. This CDR3 is CASSFQTGATEAFF. The CDR3 DNA follows: TGCGCCAGCAGTTTCCAAACGGGTGCAACTGAAGCTTTCTTT.